Below, 9 T cell receptor beta chains from the same sample are listed, as sequenced in a study of human T cells and chemical hapten exposure. Regarding time point: patch test 1, 2 weeks after DPC sensitization. Treatment: therapeutic diphenylcyclopropenone sensitization with weekly scalp DPC. Each CDR3 protein gets one entry after TCRdb re-called the RACE reads with MiXCR. The sample holds approximately 100,000 distinct CDR3 sequences, approximately 10% seen once. The material was whole blood, obtained in connection with sensitization to the hapten diphenylcyclopropenone (DPC). The origin of the receptors is a woman aged 40 to 50 with alopecia areata. Some clones in this sample may be carry-over from other donors' samples.

This clonotype was seen ten or more times. The rearrangement uses TRBV5-5 and TRBJ2-1, with TRBD1 matching over 7 bases. The CDR3 has 14 residues. The junction had 3 bases not matched to a gene; V was cut back by 1 base and J by 5 bases. Germline assignment: CDR1 SGHKS and CDR2 YYEKEE (reference sequence). This CDR3 is CASSLYRGDNEQFF. In nucleotides, the CDR3 is TGTGCCAGCAGCTTGTACAGGGGAGACAATGAGCAGTTCTTC.

Concerning this clonotype: Given a much more abundant clone one base away, this may be a read error. This sequence joins TRBV5-1 and TRBJ2-7; D is tentatively TRBD1 or TRBD2 (5 bases each). This CDR3 has 16 residues. The germline gives CDR1 SGHRS, CDR2 YFSETQ. V gave up 3 bases and J gave up 5 bases, with 21 bases separating them. This chain's CDR3 is CASSSGSGTGPDEQYF. The DNA of the CDR3 is TGCGCCAGCAGCTCGGGCTCGGGGACGGGACCCGACGAGCAGTACTTC.

The rearrangement links TRBV5-6 to TRBJ2-7; 12 bases are shared with TRBD1. After removal of 3 bases from V and 6 bases from J, the junction contained 4 bases not matched to a gene. This CDR3 is built from 14 residues. In germline, CDR1 is SGHDT, CDR2 YYEEEE. The DNA of the CDR3 is TGTGCCAGCAGCTGGGGACAGGGGGCCCGCGAGCAGTACTTC. Its translation: CASSWGQGAREQYF. Looking up the rest from reference TRBV5-6 and TRBJ2-7 gives the full variable domain: DAGVTQSPTHLIKTRGQQVTLRCSPKSGHDTVSWYQQALGQGPQFIFQYYEEEERQRGNFPDRFSGHQFPNYSSELNVNALLLGDSALYLCASSWGQGAREQYFGPGTRLTVT.

This clonotype turned up a few times. The V call is TRBV29-1, the J call TRBJ1-5, with D possibly being TRBD1 (6 bases). V shed 6 bases and J shed 4 bases, with 16 bases lying between them. The CDR3 has 14 amino acids. CDR1 is SQVTM, CDR2 ANQGSEA, per germline. The CDR3 region has the DNA TGCAGCGTCGGACAGCCAGGGAAAAATCAGCCCCAGCATTTT. Protein: CSVGQPGKNQPQHF.

This clonotype has a count of ten or more. The J gene is TRBJ2-2, the V gene TRBV6-4; TRBD1 agrees at 7 bases. Germline V gives CDR1 MRHNA, CDR2 SNTAGT. The CDR3 is 14 residues long. J was trimmed by 1 base and V by 5 bases; bases with no gene match: 1. CDR3 sequence (DNA): TGTGCCAGCAGTCGGACAGGGAACACCGGGGAGCTGTTTTTT. It encodes CASSRTGNTGELFF.

This clonotype was recorded at least ten times. This rearrangement joins TRBV4-1 to TRBJ2-7; D may match TRBD1 or TRBD2 (5 bases each). V was cut by 3 bases and J by 3 bases, with 9 bases left in between. The CDR3 is 13 amino acids. Looked up from germline, CDR1 is MGHRA and CDR2 is YSYEKL. The CDR3 is CASSQGDLYEQYF. As DNA, the CDR3 is TGCGCCAGCAGCCAGGGGGATCTCTACGAGCAGTACTTC.

This clonotype occurred many times. The chain uses TRBV4-2 and TRBJ2-6; possibly TRBD2 for D (6 bases). The length of the CDR3 is 15 residues. CDR1 is LGHNA and CDR2 is YNFKEQ in the germline V gene. With 4 bases removed from V and 0 bases from J, the gap between germline ends came to 7 bases. For the CDR3, the DNA is TGTGCCAGCAGCCTGGGACTCTCTGGGGCCAACGTCCTGACTTTC. Its translation is CASSLGLSGANVLTF.

This clonotype appeared a few times. Because the CDR3's place on the DNA is in doubt, the DNA is left out and the CDR3 is given as listed by TCRdb. This sequence joins TRBV5-1 and TRBJ2-2; the DNA was not used to check the table's D call, TRBD2. Germline CDR1 reads SGHRS; CDR2 reads YFSETQ. Inclusive of both ends, the CDR3 amounts to 17 amino acids. CDR3 in amino acids: CASSTRAGGLAPGSCFF.

The sample holds a few counts of this clonotype. V gene TRBV7-2 combines with J gene TRBJ2-7; 10 nucleotides agree with TRBD1. CDR1 is SGHTA, CDR2 FQGNSA, per germline. The CDR3 has 14 residues. V lost 5 bases to trimming and J lost 5 bases; unmatched junction nucleotides: 6. The CDR3 protein is CASSRRDRGNEQYF. In nucleotides, the CDR3 is TGTGCCAGCAGCCGCCGGGACAGGGGCAACGAGCAGTACTTC.